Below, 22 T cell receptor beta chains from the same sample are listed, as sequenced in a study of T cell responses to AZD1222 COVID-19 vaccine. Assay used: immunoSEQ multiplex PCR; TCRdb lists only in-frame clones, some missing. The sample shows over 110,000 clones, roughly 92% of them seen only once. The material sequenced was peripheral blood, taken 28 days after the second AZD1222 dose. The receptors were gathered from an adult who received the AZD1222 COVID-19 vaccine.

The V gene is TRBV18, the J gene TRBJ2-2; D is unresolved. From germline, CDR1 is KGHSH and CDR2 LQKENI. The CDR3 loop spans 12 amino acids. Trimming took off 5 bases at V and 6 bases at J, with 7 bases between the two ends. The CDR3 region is CASSAPPGELFF. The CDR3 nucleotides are TGTGCCAGCTCAGCCCCGCCCGGGGAGCTGTTTTTT.

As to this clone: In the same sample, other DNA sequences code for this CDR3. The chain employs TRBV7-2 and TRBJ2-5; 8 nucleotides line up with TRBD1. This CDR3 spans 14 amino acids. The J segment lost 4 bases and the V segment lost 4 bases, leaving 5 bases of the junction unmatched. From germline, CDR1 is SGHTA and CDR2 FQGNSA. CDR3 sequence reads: CASSSGQGGETQYF. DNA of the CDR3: TGTGCCAGCAGCTCAGGACAGGGAGGAGAGACCCAGTACTTC.

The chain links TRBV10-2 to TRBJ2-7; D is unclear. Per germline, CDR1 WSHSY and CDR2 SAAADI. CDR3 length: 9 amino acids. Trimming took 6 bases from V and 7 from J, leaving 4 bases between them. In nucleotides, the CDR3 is TGCGCCAGCAGGGGAGAGCAGTACTTC. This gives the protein CASRGEQYF.

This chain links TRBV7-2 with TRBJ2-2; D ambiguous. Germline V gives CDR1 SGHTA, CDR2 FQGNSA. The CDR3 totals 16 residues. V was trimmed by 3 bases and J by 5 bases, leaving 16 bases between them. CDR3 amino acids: CASSLEHSPRTGELFF. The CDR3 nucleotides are TGTGCCAGCAGCTTGGAACACTCACCGAGGACCGGGGAGCTGTTTTTT.

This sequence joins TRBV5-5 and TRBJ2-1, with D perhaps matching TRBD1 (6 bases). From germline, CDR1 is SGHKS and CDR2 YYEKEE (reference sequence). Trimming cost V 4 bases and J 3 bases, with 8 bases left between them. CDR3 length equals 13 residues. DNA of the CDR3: TGTGCCAGCAGCCTGGACAGCTACAATGAGCAGTTCTTC. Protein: CASSLDSYNEQFF.

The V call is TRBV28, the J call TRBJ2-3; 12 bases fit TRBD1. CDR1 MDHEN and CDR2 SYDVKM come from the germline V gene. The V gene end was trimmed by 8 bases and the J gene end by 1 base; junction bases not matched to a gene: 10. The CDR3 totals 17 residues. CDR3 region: CASAGTGGVIGTDTQYF. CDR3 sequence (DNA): TGTGCCAGCGCTGGGACAGGGGGCGTTATTGGCACAGATACGCAGTATTTT. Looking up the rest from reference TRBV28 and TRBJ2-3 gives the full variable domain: DVKVTQSSRYLVKRTGEKVFLECVQDMDHENMFWYRQDPGLGLRLIYFSYDVKMKEKGDIPEGYSVSREKKERFSLILESASTNQTSMYLCASAGTGGVIGTDTQYFGPGTRLTVL.

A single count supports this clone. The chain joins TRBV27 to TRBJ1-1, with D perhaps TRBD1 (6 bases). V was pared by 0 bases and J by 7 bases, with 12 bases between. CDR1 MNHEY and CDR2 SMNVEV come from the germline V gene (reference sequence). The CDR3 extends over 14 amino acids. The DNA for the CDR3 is TGTGCCAGCAGTTTATCGAGAACAGGGAGTGAAGCTTTCTTT. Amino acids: CASSLSRTGSEAFF.

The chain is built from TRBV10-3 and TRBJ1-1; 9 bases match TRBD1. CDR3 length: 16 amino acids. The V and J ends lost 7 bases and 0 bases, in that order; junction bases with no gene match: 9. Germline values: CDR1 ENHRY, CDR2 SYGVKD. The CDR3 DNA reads TGTGCCATCAAGCCTACAGGGGGCAGGGTGAACACTGAAGCTTTCTTT. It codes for CAIKPTGGRVNTEAFF.

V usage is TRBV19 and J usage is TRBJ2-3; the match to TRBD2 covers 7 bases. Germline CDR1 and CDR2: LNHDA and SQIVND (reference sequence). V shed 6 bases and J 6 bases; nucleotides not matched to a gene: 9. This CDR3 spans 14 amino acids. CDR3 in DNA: TGTGCCAGTAGACCGGGACTAACCGGGGATACGCAGTATTTT. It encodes CASRPGLTGDTQYF.

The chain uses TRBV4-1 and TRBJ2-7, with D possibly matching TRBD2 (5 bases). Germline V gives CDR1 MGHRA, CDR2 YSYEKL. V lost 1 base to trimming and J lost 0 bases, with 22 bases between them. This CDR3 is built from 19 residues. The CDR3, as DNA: TGCGCCAGCAGCCAAGTTGTAGGAGGTTTAACGATGGGCTCCTACGAGCAGTACGTC. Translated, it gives CASSQVVGGLTMGSYEQYV.

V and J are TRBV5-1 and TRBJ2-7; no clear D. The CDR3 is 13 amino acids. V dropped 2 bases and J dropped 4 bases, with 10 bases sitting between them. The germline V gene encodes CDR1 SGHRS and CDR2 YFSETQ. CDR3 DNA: TGCGCCAGCAGCTTAAGCATCTCGTACGAGCAGTACTTC. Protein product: CASSLSISYEQYF. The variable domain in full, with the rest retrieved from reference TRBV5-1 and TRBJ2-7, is KAGVTQTPRYLIKTRGQQVTLSCSPISGHRSVSWYQQTPGQGLQFLFEYFSETQRNKGNFPGRFSGRQFSNSRSEMNVSTLELGDSALYLCASSLSISYEQYFGPGTRLTVT.

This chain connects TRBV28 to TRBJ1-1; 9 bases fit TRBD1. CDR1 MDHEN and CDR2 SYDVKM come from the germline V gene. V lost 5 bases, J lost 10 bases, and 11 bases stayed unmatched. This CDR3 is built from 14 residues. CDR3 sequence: CASSEGQGKMGAFF. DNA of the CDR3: TGTGCCAGCAGTGAGGGACAGGGAAAAATGGGAGCTTTCTTT.

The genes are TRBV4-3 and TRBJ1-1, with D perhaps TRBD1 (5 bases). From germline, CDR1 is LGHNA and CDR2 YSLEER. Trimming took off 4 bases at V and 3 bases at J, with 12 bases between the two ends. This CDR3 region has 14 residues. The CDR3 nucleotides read TGCGCCAGCAGCCCGGGTAGGGGATACACTGAAGCTTTCTTT. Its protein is CASSPGRGYTEAFF.

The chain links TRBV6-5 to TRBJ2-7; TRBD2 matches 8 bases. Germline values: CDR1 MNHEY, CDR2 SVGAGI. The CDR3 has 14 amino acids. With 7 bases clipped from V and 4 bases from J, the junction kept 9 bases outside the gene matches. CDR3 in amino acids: CASTLPGLGYEQYF. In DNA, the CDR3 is TGTGCCAGCACCCTCCCGGGACTAGGTTACGAGCAGTACTTC.

The CDR3, as DNA: TGTGCCAGCAGCTCCGGACTAGCGGGCTCCTACAATGAGCAGTTCTTC. Translation gives CASSSGLAGSYNEQFF. The gene calls are TRBV7-9 and TRBJ2-1; 11 positions match TRBD2. V gave up 4 bases and J gave up 0 bases; unmatched junction bases: 2. Looked up from germline, CDR1 is SEHNR and CDR2 is FQNEAQ (reference sequence). The CDR3 runs to 16 residues.

CDR3 sequence reads: CAWTSLAGGLDEQFF. The CDR3, as DNA: TGTGCCTGGACCTCCCTAGCGGGAGGACTAGATGAGCAGTTCTTC. This sequence joins TRBV30 and TRBJ2-1; TRBD2 aligns across 11 bases. The germline V gene encodes CDR1 GTSNPN and CDR2 SVGIG (reference sequence). V dropped 4 bases and J dropped 8; count of bases not matched to a gene: 10. The CDR3 runs to 15 residues.

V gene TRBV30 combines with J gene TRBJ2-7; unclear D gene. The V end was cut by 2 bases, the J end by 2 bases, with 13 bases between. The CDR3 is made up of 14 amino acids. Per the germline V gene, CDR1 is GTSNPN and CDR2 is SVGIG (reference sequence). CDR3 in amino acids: CAWSTSGETYEQYF. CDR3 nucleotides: TGTGCCTGGAGTACTTCCGGAGAAACCTACGAGCAGTACTTC.

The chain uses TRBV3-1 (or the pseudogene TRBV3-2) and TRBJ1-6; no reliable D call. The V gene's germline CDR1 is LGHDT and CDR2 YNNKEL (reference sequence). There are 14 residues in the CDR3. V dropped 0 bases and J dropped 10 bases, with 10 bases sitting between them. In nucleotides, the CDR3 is TGTGCCAGCAGCCAAGAATTTGGACGCTCACCCCTCCACTTT. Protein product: CASSQEFGRSPLHF.

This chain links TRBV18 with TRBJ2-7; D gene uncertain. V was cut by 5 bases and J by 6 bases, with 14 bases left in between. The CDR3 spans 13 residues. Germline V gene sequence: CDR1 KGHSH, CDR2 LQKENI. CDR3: CASSSSFDSEQYV. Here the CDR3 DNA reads TGTGCCAGCTCATCCTCCTTCGATTCCGAGCAGTACGTC.

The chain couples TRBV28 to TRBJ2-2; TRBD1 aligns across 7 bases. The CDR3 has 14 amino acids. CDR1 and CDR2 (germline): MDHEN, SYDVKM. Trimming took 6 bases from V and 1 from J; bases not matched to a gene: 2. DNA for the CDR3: TGTGCCAGCAGCTGGACAGGGAACACCGGGGAGCTGTTTTTT. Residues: CASSWTGNTGELFF.

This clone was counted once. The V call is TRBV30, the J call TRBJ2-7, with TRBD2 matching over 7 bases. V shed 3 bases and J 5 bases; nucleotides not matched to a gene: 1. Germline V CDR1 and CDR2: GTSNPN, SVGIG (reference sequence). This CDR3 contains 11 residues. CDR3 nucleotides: TGTGCCTGGAGGGGAGGGGACGAGCAGTACTTC. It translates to CAWRGGDEQYF.

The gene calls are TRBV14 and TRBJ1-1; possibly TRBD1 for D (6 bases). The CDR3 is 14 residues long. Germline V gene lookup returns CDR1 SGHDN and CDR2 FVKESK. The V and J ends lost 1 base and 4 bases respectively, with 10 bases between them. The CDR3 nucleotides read TGTGCCAGCAGCCAAGGGCGGGGGCCCACTGAAGCTTTCTTT. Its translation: CASSQGRGPTEAFF.